This entry lists 10 T cell receptor beta chains sequenced from one sample in a study of T cell responses to AZD1222 COVID-19 vaccine. Clones were read by immunoSEQ multiplex PCR, and TCRdb kept only the in-frame ones, dropping some. Of 150,000 or so clones listed, 87% are singletons. The sample consisted of peripheral blood, taken 28 days after the second AZD1222 dose. These receptors were collected from an adult who received the AZD1222 COVID-19 vaccine.

The chain recombines TRBV6-5 with TRBJ2-1; 11 bases are a match to TRBD2. The CDR3 is made up of 14 amino acids. V dropped 6 bases and J dropped 8; count of bases not matched to a gene: 6. Germline CDR1 reads MNHEY; CDR2 reads SVGAGI. CDR3 bases: TGTGCCAGCAGAACTAGCGGGAGATTAGATGAGCAGTTCTTC. Encoded protein: CASRTSGRLDEQFF.

The J gene is TRBJ2-1, the V gene TRBV13; no firm D call. V lost 6 bases and J 5 bases, leaving 5 bases between the germline ends. There are 11 residues in the CDR3. Germline lookup yields CDR1 PRHDT and CDR2 FYEKMQ (reference sequence). CDR3: CASRLNNEQFF. Written as DNA, the CDR3 is TGTGCCAGCAGACTAAACAATGAGCAGTTCTTC.

The genes are TRBV27 and TRBJ2-5; D may be TRBD2 (6 bases). The DNA matches TRBJ2-7 better at its end, which makes the J call doubtful. Germline V gives CDR1 MNHEY, CDR2 SMNVEV (reference sequence). The length of the CDR3 is 14 residues. The CDR3 protein is CASSFTGAKYEQYF. The CDR3 nucleotides are TGTGCCAGCAGTTTTACGGGAGCGAAGTACGAGCAGTACTTC.

The chain carries TRBV7-2 and TRBJ2-1, with D perhaps TRBD1 (6 bases). This CDR3 has 16 residues. The germline CDR1 and CDR2 sequences are SGHTA and FQGNSA. V gave up 1 base and J gave up 3 bases, with 13 bases separating them. The chain's CDR3 is CASSLVAGAVYNEQFF. CDR3 DNA: TGTGCCAGCAGCTTAGTGGCAGGGGCGGTCTACAATGAGCAGTTCTTC.

This clone was counted only a few times. In DNA form, the CDR3 reads TGTGCCAGCAGTGAAGCTACAAGGGGGGGGACAGGGATGAGGTACGAGCAGTACTTC. Its protein is CASSEATRGGTGMRYEQYF. The J gene is TRBJ2-7, the V gene TRBV6-1; TRBD1 matches 9 bases. Trimming took 0 bases from V and 4 from J; bases not matched to a gene: 16. CDR3 length: 19 amino acids. Germline-derived CDR1 and CDR2 are MNHNS and SASEGT.

The CDR3 nucleotides are TGTGCCAGCAGGCCTTCTAGCAGCGGCGGGGAGCTGTTTTTT. It specifies CASRPSSSGGELFF. The V and J genes are TRBV6-2 or TRBV6-3 and TRBJ2-2; D might be TRBD2 (5 bases). The ends were cut back, 6 bases at V and 7 bases at J, with 15 bases in the middle. The length of the CDR3 is 14 residues. Germline CDR1 MNHEY, CDR2 SVGEGT.

The chain joins TRBV24-1 to TRBJ1-1; 7 bases map to TRBD1. CDR1 KGHDR and CDR2 SFDVKD come from the germline V gene. The CDR3 totals 13 residues. After removal of 9 bases from V and 3 bases from J, the junction contained 6 bases not matched to a gene. The CDR3 region is CATQTGAHTEAFF. CDR3 DNA: TGTGCCACCCAAACAGGGGCTCACACTGAAGCTTTCTTT.

The chain carries TRBV6-5 and TRBJ1-2, with 11 nucleotides matching TRBD1. Germline V gene sequence: CDR1 MNHEY, CDR2 SVGAGI. Trimming removed 3 bases from V and 4 bases from J; junction bases left unmatched: 4. The CDR3 spans 15 residues. The CDR3 DNA follows: TGTGCCAGCAGTTATTCCGGGACAGGGGGCTATGGCTACACCTTC. Protein product: CASSYSGTGGYGYTF.

V is TRBV7-8 and J is TRBJ2-7, with D unclear. V gave up 3 bases and J gave up 0 bases, with 0 bases separating them. Germline-derived CDR1 and CDR2 are SGHVS and FQNEAQ. CDR3 length: 11 residues. The chain's CDR3 is CASSFSYEQYF. Written as DNA, the CDR3 is TGTGCCAGCAGCTTCTCCTACGAGCAGTACTTC.

V is TRBV24-1 and J is TRBJ2-2; 8 bases are shared with TRBD1. This CDR3 region has 16 residues. Germline V gene data show CDR1 as KGHDR and CDR2 as SFDVKD. With 5 bases clipped from V and 1 base from J, the junction kept 5 bases outside the gene matches. The CDR3 DNA sequence: TGTGCCACCAGTGGGGGGACAGGAGAGAACACCGGGGAGCTGTTTTTT. This sequence encodes CATSGGTGENTGELFF.